Following are 12 T cell receptor beta chains from one sample sequenced in a study of T cells in Graves' hyperthyroidism and ophthalmopathy. The source material, RNA transcripts, was used to amplify TCR beta CDR3 regions. First-round RT-PCR of the TCR CDR3 relied on the HTBI primer set. Using its own MiXCR run on the multiplex PCR reads, TCRdb lists one record per CDR3 protein. This table holds roughly 650,000 distinct CDR3 sequences, 16% found once. Sequencing was carried out using blood. The receptor set was obtained from a woman in her thirties or forties with Graves' ophthalmopathy.

J is TRBJ2-6 and V is TRBV30; D unresolved. The germline V and J ends were trimmed by 3 bases and 3 bases, with 12 bases remaining between them. Germline V lookup: CDR1 GTSNPN, CDR2 SVGIG (reference sequence). The CDR3 is made up of 15 amino acids. The CDR3 DNA sequence: TGTGCCTGGAGCTCTGGGGTAGGTGGGGCCAACGTCCTGACTTTC. This encodes CAWSSGVGGANVLTF.

There are many counts of this clonotype. J is TRBJ2-7 and V is TRBV18; D may be TRBD1 or TRBD2 (5 bases each). This CDR3 region has 14 residues. Germline CDR1 is KGHSH and CDR2 is LQKENI. V was trimmed by 6 bases and J by 3 bases, leaving 15 bases between them. The CDR3 nucleotides are TGTGCCAGCTCGCGCGCCGGGACCCTCTACGAGCAGTACTTC. It encodes CASSRAGTLYEQYF.

Concerning this clonotype itself: The junction differs from germline at one of its ends, possibly a read error. This chain connects TRBV3-1 to TRBJ1-1; 8 bases line up with TRBD1. The CDR3 has 17 amino acids. Germline CDR1 reads LGHDT; CDR2 reads YNNKEL (reference sequence). The CDR3 sequence: CASSQGTGGFMNTEAFF. For the CDR3, the DNA is TGTGCCAGCAGTCAAGGAACAGGGGGATTCATGAACACTGAAGCTTTCTTT.

This clonotype occurred many times. The CDR3: CAISELLGQGSYGYTF. CDR3 DNA: TGTGCCATCAGTGAGTTACTAGGACAGGGTTCCTATGGCTACACCTTC. The chain uses TRBV10-3 and TRBJ1-2, with 8 bases identical to TRBD1. CDR3 length equals 16 residues. The J segment lost 4 bases and the V segment lost 1 base, leaving 8 bases of the junction unmatched. Looked up from germline, CDR1 is ENHRY and CDR2 is SYGVKD.

This clonotype has a handful of counts. V usage is TRBV4-1 and J usage is TRBJ2-4; TRBD2 might be the D (5 bases). Germline V gene lookup returns CDR1 MGHRA and CDR2 YSYEKL. CDR3 length equals 16 residues. Trimming took off 3 bases at V and 8 bases at J, with 20 bases between the two ends. CDR3 in DNA: TGCGCCAGCAGCCAGACCGGACTCGGAACGAGGGACATTCAGTACTTC. Residues: CASSQTGLGTRDIQYF.

At least ten counts were recorded for this clonotype. This rearrangement joins TRBV5-1 to TRBJ2-5; 14 bases align to TRBD2. CDR1 is SGHRS, CDR2 YFSETQ, per germline. Unmatched junction bases numbered 7, after V lost 1 base and J lost 5 bases. This CDR3 has 17 amino acids. In DNA, the CDR3 is TGCGCCAGCAGCTTGCCAGGACTAGCGGGAGGCAAGGAGACCCAGTACTTC. Amino acid sequence: CASSLPGLAGGKETQYF.

In its sample, this clonotype was seen many times. V is TRBV18 and J is TRBJ1-4; 10 bases are a match to TRBD1. V dropped 2 bases and J dropped 7; count of bases not matched to a gene: 1. The CDR3 is made up of 14 amino acids. The germline V gene encodes CDR1 KGHSH and CDR2 LQKENI. The CDR3 sequence: CASSPRTGGEKLFF. CDR3 DNA: TGTGCCAGCTCACCAAGGACAGGGGGTGAAAAACTGTTTTTT.

A few counts support this clonotype. The rearrangement links TRBV28 to TRBJ1-5, with D perhaps TRBD1 (5 bases). Per germline, CDR1 MDHEN and CDR2 SYDVKM. The CDR3 has 17 amino acids. V dropped 5 bases and J dropped 0 bases, with 17 bases sitting between them. The CDR3 DNA follows: TGTGCCAGCAGTAGTATCGACTCAGGGATTAGCAATCAGCCCCAGCATTTT. Encoded protein: CASSSIDSGISNQPQHF.

This clonotype was detected only a few times. The chain carries TRBV5-1 and TRBJ1-6, with D perhaps matching TRBD1 (6 bases). This CDR3 has 15 residues. Germline assignment: CDR1 SGHRS and CDR2 YFSETQ. With 0 bases removed from V and 14 bases from J, the gap between germline ends came to 18 bases. The CDR3 loop is CASSLEGQSVRALHF. The CDR3 DNA reads as TGCGCCAGCAGCTTGGAAGGACAGTCTGTCCGGGCCCTCCACTTT.

This clonotype was recorded at least ten times. CDR3 residues: CATSRDGGESDPQHF. CDR3 coding DNA: TGTGCCACCAGCAGAGATGGTGGGGAATCGGACCCCCAGCATTTT. V usage is TRBV15 and J usage is TRBJ1-5; D not resolved. CDR1 is LNHNV, CDR2 YYDKDF, per germline (reference sequence). The CDR3 covers 15 residues. V lost 0 bases and J lost 10, with 16 bases in between. Complete variable domain (other parts from reference TRBV15 and TRBJ1-5): DAMVIQNPRYQVTQFGKPVTLSCSQTLNHNVMYWYQQKSSQAPKLLFHYYDKDFNNEADTPDNFQSRRPNTSFCFLDIRSPGLGDTAMYLCATSRDGGESDPQHFGDGTRLSIL.

This clonotype was seen ten or more times. The chain employs TRBV30 and TRBJ1-1; 7 positions agree with TRBD1. Trimming at V came to 3 bases and at J to 7 bases, leaving 8 bases not matched to a gene. Germline CDR1 GTSNPN, CDR2 SVGIG (reference sequence). The CDR3 has 13 amino acids. CDR3 nucleotides: TGTGCCTGGAGAAGAACAGGGGTCGGTGAAGCTTTCTTT. This sequence encodes CAWRRTGVGEAFF.

This clonotype was detected a few times. The V call is TRBV5-1, the J call TRBJ2-7, with 7 bases fitting TRBD1. V was clipped by 2 bases and J by 2 bases; unmatched bases: 10. Germline CDR1 and CDR2: SGHRS and YFSETQ. The CDR3 length is 16 residues. CDR3 nucleotide sequence: TGCGCCAGCAGCTTCCTCCCGGGACAGTCCACCTACGAGCAGTACTTC. Protein: CASSFLPGQSTYEQYF.